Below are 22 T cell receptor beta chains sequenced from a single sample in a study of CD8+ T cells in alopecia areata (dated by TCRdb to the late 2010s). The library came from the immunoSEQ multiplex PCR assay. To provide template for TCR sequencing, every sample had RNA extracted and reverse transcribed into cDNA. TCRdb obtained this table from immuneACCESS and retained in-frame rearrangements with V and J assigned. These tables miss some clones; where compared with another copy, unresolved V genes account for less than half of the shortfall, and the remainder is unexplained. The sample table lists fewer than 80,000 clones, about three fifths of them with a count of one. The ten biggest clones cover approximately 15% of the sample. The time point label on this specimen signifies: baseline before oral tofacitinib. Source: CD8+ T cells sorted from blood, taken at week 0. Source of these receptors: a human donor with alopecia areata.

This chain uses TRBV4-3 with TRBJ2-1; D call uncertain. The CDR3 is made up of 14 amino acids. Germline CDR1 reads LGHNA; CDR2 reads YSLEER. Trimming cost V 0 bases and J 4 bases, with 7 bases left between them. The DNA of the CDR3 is TGCGCCAGCAGCCAAGATCTCGGATACAATGAGCAGTTCTTC. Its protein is CASSQDLGYNEQFF.

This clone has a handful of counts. In nucleotides, the CDR3 is TGCAGCGTATCCACCGGCTACGAGCAGTACTTC. It codes for CSVSTGYEQYF. This sequence joins TRBV29-1 and TRBJ2-7, with D uncertain. The CDR3 runs to 11 residues. Trimming pared 6 bases from V and 3 bases from J, leaving 9 bases between. Germline CDR1 reads SQVTM; CDR2 reads ANQGSEA.

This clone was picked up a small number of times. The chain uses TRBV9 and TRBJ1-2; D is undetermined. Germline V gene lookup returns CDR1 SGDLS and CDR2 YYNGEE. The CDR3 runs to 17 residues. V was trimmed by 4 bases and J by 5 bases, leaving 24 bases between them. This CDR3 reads CASSPLSTPHYQYGYTF. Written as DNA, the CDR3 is TGTGCCAGCAGCCCCTTGTCCACTCCACACTACCAGTATGGCTACACCTTC. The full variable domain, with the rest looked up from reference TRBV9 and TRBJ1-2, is DSGVTQTPKHLITATGQRVTLRCSPRSGDLSVYWYQQSLDQGLQFLIQYYNGEERAKGNILERFSAQQFPDLHSELNLSSLELGDSALYFCASSPLSTPHYQYGYTFGSGTRLTVV.

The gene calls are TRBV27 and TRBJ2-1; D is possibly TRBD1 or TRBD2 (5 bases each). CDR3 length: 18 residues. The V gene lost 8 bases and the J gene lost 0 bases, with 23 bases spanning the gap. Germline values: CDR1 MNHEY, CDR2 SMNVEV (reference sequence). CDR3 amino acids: CASSLGSGRLSSYNEQFF. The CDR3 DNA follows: TGTGCCAGCTCTTTAGGGTCGGGGCGGCTTAGCTCCTACAATGAGCAGTTCTTC.

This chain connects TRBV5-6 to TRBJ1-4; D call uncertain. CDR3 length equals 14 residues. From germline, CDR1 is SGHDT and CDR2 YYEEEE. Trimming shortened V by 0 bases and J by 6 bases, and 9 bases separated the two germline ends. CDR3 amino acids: CASSLETTDEKLFF. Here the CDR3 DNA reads TGTGCCAGCAGCTTGGAAACGACGGATGAAAAACTGTTTTTT.

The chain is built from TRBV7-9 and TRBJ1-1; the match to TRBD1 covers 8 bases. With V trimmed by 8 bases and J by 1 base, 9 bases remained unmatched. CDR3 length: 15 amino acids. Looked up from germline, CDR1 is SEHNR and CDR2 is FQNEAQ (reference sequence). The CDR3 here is CASAIPGGSNTEAFF. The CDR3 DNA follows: TGTGCCAGCGCAATACCAGGGGGCTCGAACACTGAAGCTTTCTTT.

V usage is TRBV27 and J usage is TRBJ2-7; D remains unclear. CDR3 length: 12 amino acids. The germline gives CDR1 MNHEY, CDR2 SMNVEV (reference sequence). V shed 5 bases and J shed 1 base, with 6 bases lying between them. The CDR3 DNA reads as TGTGCCAGCAGTGGCGAGTCCTACGAGCAGTACTTC. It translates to CASSGESYEQYF.

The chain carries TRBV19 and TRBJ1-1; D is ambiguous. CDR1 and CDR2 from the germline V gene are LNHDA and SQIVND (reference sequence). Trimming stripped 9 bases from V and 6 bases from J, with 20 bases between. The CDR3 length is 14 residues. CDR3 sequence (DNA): TGTGCCAGCGTGGGAGAGCGAGGCTTCCCTGAAGCTTTCTTT. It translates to CASVGERGFPEAFF.

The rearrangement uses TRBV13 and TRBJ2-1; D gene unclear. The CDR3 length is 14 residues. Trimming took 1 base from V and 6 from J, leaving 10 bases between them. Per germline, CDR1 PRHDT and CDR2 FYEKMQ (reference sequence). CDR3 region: CASSLEQWRNEQFF. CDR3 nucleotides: TGTGCCAGCAGCTTAGAACAGTGGCGCAATGAGCAGTTCTTC.

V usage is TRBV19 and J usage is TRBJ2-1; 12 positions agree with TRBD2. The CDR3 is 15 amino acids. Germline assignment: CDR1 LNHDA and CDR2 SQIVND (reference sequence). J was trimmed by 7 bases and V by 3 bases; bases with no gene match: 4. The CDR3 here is CASSMTSGRGNEQFF. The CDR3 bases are TGTGCCAGTAGTATGACTAGCGGGAGAGGGAATGAGCAGTTCTTC.

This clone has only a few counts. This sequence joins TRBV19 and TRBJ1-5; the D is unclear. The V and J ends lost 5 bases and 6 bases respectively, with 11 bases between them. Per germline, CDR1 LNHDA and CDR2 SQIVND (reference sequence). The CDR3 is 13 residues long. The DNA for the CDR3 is TGTGCCAGTAGTGCCTCCTCGGGTCAGCCCCAGCATTTT. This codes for CASSASSGQPQHF.

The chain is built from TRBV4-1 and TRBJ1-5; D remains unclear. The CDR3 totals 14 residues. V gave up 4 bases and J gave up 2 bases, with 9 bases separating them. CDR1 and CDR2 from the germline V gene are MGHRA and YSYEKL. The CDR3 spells CASSRVMGNQPQHF. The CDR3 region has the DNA TGCGCCAGCAGCCGGGTGATGGGCAATCAGCCCCAGCATTTT.

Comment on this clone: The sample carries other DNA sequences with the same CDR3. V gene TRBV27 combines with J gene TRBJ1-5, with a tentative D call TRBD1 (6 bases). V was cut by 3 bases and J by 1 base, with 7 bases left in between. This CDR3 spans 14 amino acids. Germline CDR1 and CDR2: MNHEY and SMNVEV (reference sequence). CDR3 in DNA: TGTGCCAGCAGTTTGCAGGGGAGCAATCAGCCCCAGCATTTT. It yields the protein CASSLQGSNQPQHF.

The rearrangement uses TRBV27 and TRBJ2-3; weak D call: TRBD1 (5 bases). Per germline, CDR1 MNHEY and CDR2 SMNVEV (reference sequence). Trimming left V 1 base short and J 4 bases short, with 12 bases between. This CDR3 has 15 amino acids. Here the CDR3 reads CASSLYGRVSDTQYF. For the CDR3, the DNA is TGTGCCAGCAGTTTATACGGCAGGGTGTCAGATACGCAGTATTTT.

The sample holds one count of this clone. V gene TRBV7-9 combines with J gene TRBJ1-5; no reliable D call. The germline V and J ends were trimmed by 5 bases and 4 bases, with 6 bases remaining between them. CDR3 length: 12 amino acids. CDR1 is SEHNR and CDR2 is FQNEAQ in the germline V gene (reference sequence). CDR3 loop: CASSRANQPQHF. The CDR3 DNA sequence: TGTGCCAGCAGCCGGGCGAATCAGCCCCAGCATTTT. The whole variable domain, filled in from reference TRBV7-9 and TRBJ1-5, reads DTGVSQNPRHKITKRGQNVTFRCDPISEHNRLYWYRQTLGQGPEFLTYFQNEAQLEKSRLLSDRFSAERPKGSFSTLEIQRTEQGDSAMYLCASSRANQPQHFGDGTRLSIL.

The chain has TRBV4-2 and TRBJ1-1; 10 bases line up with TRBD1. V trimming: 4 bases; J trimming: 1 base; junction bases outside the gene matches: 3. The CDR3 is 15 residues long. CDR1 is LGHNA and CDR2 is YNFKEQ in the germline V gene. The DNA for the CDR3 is TGTGCCAGCAGCCCCCGGGACAGGGGGAACACTGAAGCTTTCTTT. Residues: CASSPRDRGNTEAFF.

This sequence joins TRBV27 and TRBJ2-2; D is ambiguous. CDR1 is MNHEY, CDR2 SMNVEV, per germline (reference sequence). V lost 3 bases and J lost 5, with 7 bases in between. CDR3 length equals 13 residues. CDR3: CASSFPSTGELFF. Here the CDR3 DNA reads TGTGCCAGCAGTTTCCCCTCAACCGGGGAGCTGTTTTTT.

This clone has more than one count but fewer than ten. The CDR3 reads CASSPPSFGVAGGTYNEQFF. As DNA, the CDR3 is TGTGCCAGCTCACCACCTTCTTTCGGGGTAGCGGGAGGAACCTACAATGAGCAGTTCTTC. The gene calls are TRBV18 and TRBJ2-1, with 10 bases matching TRBD2. Germline V lookup: CDR1 KGHSH, CDR2 LQKENI. CDR3 length equals 20 residues. V shed 0 bases and J 2 bases; nucleotides not matched to a gene: 13.

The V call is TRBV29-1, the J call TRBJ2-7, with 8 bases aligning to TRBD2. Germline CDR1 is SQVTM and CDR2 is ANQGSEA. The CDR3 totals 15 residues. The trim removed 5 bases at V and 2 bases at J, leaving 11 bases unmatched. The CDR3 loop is CSVCSGTSPTYEQYF. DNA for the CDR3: TGCAGCGTTTGTTCAGGGACTAGTCCCACCTACGAGCAGTACTTC.

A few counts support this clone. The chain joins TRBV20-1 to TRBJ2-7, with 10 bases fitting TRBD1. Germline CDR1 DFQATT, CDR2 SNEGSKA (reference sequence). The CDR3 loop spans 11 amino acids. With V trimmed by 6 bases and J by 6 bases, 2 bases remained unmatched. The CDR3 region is CSARTGGEQYF. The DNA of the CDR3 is TGCAGTGCCAGGACAGGGGGCGAGCAGTACTTC.

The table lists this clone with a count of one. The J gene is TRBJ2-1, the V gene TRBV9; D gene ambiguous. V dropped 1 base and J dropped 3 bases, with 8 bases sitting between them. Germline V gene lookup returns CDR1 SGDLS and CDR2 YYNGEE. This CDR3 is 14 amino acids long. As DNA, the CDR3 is TGTGCCAGCAGCGTAACGGATAACTACAATGAGCAGTTCTTC. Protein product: CASSVTDNYNEQFF.

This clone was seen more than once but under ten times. Here the CDR3 reads CASSPPGYEQYF. The CDR3 DNA follows: TGTGCCAGCTCACCACCGGGCTACGAGCAGTACTTC. The V and J genes are TRBV18 and TRBJ2-7; no clear D gene. The germline V gene has CDR1 KGHSH and CDR2 LQKENI. Between the trimmed V and J ends, which lost 0 bases and 3 bases, there was a span of 3 bases. This CDR3 spans 12 amino acids.